This record concerns one T cell receptor beta chain sequence. Its antigen is currently not known. No base quality values were provided; no much bigger clone lies one nucleotide off. The method was the immunoSEQ multiplex PCR assay. This is the immuneACCESS table as TCRdb keeps it, with only in-frame sequences that have V and J called. A part of the clones is gone; compared with another copy, unresolved V genes explain less than half, and the rest is unexplained. The sample table contains about 76,000 clones; only one count was recorded for approximately 91% of them. Of the sample, roughly a tenth is held by the ten largest clones. The sample originates from a study of control samples from healthy donors and cancer patients (dated by TCRdb to about 2020). CDR1 is given as SEHNR and CDR2 as FQNEAQ, both from the germline V gene (reference sequence). The V and J ends are trimmed by 1 base and 6 bases, leaving 13 bases between them. Taken from cysteine to phenylalanine, the CDR3 has 16 residues. The CDR3 DNA has 48 bases and is translated from base 1.

The rearrangement combines TRBV7-9 with TRBJ1-6; there is no confident call for the D gene. This sequence originates from a woman aged 45-65 years with colorectal cancer. Input material: PBMCs. CDR3 loop: CASSLDGSLVNSPLHF. The DNA sequence reads TGTGCCAGCAGCTTAGACGGGAGTCTTGTTAATTCACCCCTCCACTTT.